The rows below give T cell receptor beta chains drawn from one sample of a study of blood T cells in healthy people across ages. Each CDR3 protein is one row after TCRdb ran MiXCR on the 5' RACE reads. The sample includes 980,000 or so distinct CDR3 sequences, around 48% of them seen just once. The specimen was blood. These receptors all come from a young man in good health. CDR3s include the opening cysteine and the closing phenylalanine or tryptophan. The D gene is left open where the match is weak. Clone sizes are given selectively: once, few, many, or a class where the clone is expanded.

size	V	J	D	DNA	CDR3
NA	TRBV27	TRBJ2-1	NA	TGTGCCAGCAGCCGCCCAACCTACAATGAGCAGTTCTTC	CASSRPTYNEQFF
NA	TRBV11-3	TRBJ1-1	NA	TGTGCCAGCAGCTTAGATCAAACAAGTACCCTCGACACTGAAGCTTTCTTT	CASSLDQTSTLDTEAFF
NA	TRBV21-1	TRBJ1-1	NA	TGTGCCAGCAGCAAAGAAGACAGGGCCCGGAACACTGAAGCTTTCTTT	CASSKEDRARNTEAFF
few	TRBV28	TRBJ2-1	NA	TGTGCCAGCAGTCAGACAGTTACCAGCTCCTACAATGAGCAGTTCTTC	CASSQTVTSSYNEQFF
NA	TRBV27	TRBJ1-5	NA	TGTGCCAGCAGTTTAATGGGTGCGGTGCTAAATCAGCCCCAGCATTTT	CASSLMGAVLNQPQHF
NA	TRBV6-5	TRBJ1-5	NA	TGTGCCAGCAGCACAGGGATAAACAATCAGCCCCAGCATTTT	CASSTGINNQPQHF
NA	TRBV24-1	TRBJ2-1	NA	TGTGCCACCAGTGACCCTCGCCTCGGTGAACAGTCCTACTCCTACAATGAGCAGTTCTTC	CATSDPRLGEQSYSYNEQFF
NA	TRBV20-1	TRBJ2-2	NA	TGCAGTGCTAGAGATCCGGTACAGGTGGACACCGGGGAGCTGTTTTTT	CSARDPVQVDTGELFF
few	TRBV12-3/TRBV12-4	TRBJ2-1	TRBD1	TGTGCCAGCAGGGCTCAGGGGGTTAGCAATGAGCAGTTCTTC	CASRAQGVSNEQFF
NA	TRBV27	TRBJ1-2	NA	TGTGCCAGCAGCCGGCCAGGGATGAACTATGGCTACACCTTC	CASSRPGMNYGYTF
many	TRBV6-1	TRBJ1-4	TRBD1	TGTGCCAGCATGACAGGGGCAACTAATGAAAAACTGTTTTTT	CASMTGATNEKLFF
NA	TRBV12-3/TRBV12-4	TRBJ2-7	NA	TGTGCCAGCAGCCACCCAAGGGGAGGGCAGTACTTC	CASSHPRGGQYF
few	TRBV6-2/TRBV6-3	TRBJ1-5	TRBD1	TGTGCCAGCGGCACGACAGGGGGCGGCGGCAATCAGCCCCAGCATTTT	CASGTTGGGGNQPQHF
NA	TRBV29-1	TRBJ2-3	NA	TGCAGCGTTGATATAAGGGATACGCAGTATTTT	CSVDIRDTQYF
many	TRBV4-1	TRBJ2-7	NA	TGCGCCAGCAGCCAAGTTGGGGGCCACGAGCAGTACTTC	CASSQVGGHEQYF
NA	TRBV5-6	TRBJ2-7	NA	TGTGCCTGCAGCGTCACACAGGAGACCTACGAGCAGTACTTC	CACSVTQETYEQYF
NA	TRBV10-3	TRBJ1-4	NA	TGTGCCATCAGTGAGTCAATGGCATCCCCTGAAAAACTGTTTTTT	CAISESMASPEKLFF
NA	TRBV3-1	TRBJ2-7	NA	TGTGCCAGCAGCCCTCGAAAGGGCTCCGAGCAGTACTTC	CASSPRKGSEQYF
NA	TRBV6-5	TRBJ2-7	TRBD2	TGTGCCAGCAGGATAGATAGCGGGAGGTCGTACGAGCAGAACTTC	CASRIDSGRSYEQNF
NA	TRBV29-1	TRBJ2-2	NA	TGCAGCGCCTCCGGGGCCCCGAACACCGGGGAGCTGTTTTTT	CSASGAPNTGELFF
NA	TRBV28	TRBJ1-4	TRBD1	TGTGCCAGCAGTTTATATCCGCAGGGGGCAAATAAAAAACTGTTTTTT	CASSLYPQGANKKLFF
NA	TRBV25-1	TRBJ2-7	TRBD1	TGTGCCAGCAGTGGTCGGACAGGGGGCTACGAGCAGTACTTC	CASSGRTGGYEQYF
few	TRBV4-1	TRBJ2-5	NA	TGCGCCAGCAGCCAAGAGGACGGCGGGGTGTACCAAGAGACCCAGTACTTC	CASSQEDGGVYQETQYF
NA	TRBV7-2	TRBJ1-2	TRBD1	TGTGCCAGCAGCCCCTGGGGACAGGGTGGCTATGGCTACACCTTC	CASSPWGQGGYGYTF
few	TRBV15	TRBJ2-6	NA	TGTGCCACCAGCAACGATCCAGGCTCTGGGGCCAACGTCCTGACTTTC	CATSNDPGSGANVLTF
NA	TRBV15	TRBJ2-5	NA	TGTGCCACCAGCAGAGATCCCCAAGAGACCCAGTACTTC	CATSRDPQETQYF
NA	TRBV3-1	TRBJ1-4	NA	TGTGCCAGCAGGGTGCGGAAAGAAAAACTGTTTTTT	CASRVRKEKLFF
NA	TRBV7-9	TRBJ2-5	NA	TGTGCCAGCAGCCCCAGACAGGAACAAGAGACCCAGTACTTC	CASSPRQEQETQYF
NA	TRBV7-2	TRBJ2-1	TRBD2	TGTGCCAGCAGCTTAGATTTTAGCGGGGGGTCTCACAATGAGCAGTTCTTC	CASSLDFSGGSHNEQFF
once	TRBV7-9	TRBJ2-7	NA	TGTGCCAGCAGCCAAAGTGTCCAGTACTTC	CASSQSVQYF
NA	TRBV20-1	TRBJ1-1	NA	TGCAGTGCTAGAGATTTCAGGGCGGGGAACACTGAAGCTTTCTTT	CSARDFRAGNTEAFF
NA	TRBV29-1	TRBJ1-5	NA	TGCAGCGTTATGGCCTTTAGCAATCAGCCCCAGCATTTT	CSVMAFSNQPQHF
few	TRBV18	TRBJ2-3	NA	TGTGCCAGCTCACCTCCGACGGGAGATACGCAGTATTTT	CASSPPTGDTQYF
NA	TRBV7-9	TRBJ1-2	NA	TGTGCCAGCAGCCACCTGGAAAGGGGCTATGGCTACACCTTC	CASSHLERGYGYTF
few	TRBV6-1	TRBJ2-2	NA	TGTGCCAGCAGTGAAGCGCCTAGGACCGGGGAGCTGTTTTTT	CASSEAPRTGELFF
few	TRBV7-9	TRBJ2-1	TRBD1	TGTGCCAGCAGTTTCCAGGGGGCTCGGTACAATGAGCAGTTCTTC	CASSFQGARYNEQFF
NA	TRBV28	TRBJ2-7	NA	TGTGCCACCTCTCTGCCCACGACAGGATCCTACGAGCAGTACTTC	CATSLPTTGSYEQYF
NA	TRBV7-9	TRBJ2-1	NA	TGTGCCAGCAGCTTATTCGGAGGAAAAAACAATGAGCAGTTCTTC	CASSLFGGKNNEQFF
NA	TRBV13	TRBJ2-5	NA	TGCGCCAGCAGCTCCGCAGGGACAAACCAAGAGACCCAGTACTTC	CASSSAGTNQETQYF
NA	TRBV4-1	TRBJ2-7	TRBD1	TGCGCCAGCAGCCTGGGACAGGAGGGCTACGAGCAGTACTTC	CASSLGQEGYEQYF
few	TRBV7-2	TRBJ1-4	NA	TGTGCCAGCAGTGTTAGACGAGCAACTAATGAAAAACTGTTTTTT	CASSVRRATNEKLFF
few	TRBV24-1	TRBJ2-3	NA	TGTGCCACCAGTGATTGGACTATCGGAAATACGCAGTATTTT	CATSDWTIGNTQYF
once	TRBV6-1	TRBJ2-1	NA	TGTGCCAGCAGGCTGGGGTTCTACAATGAGCAGTTCTTC	CASRLGFYNEQFF